This T cell receptor beta chain was sequenced for a study of blood T cell repertoires in COVID-19. Study-level background: COVID-19 samples from acute and convalescent phases originated in the United States, Italy and Spain. PBMCs, B-cell-depleted T cells, or T cells were the source of the cDNA or gDNA that made up the material.

Germline V gene sequence: CDR1 LNHDA, CDR2 SQIVND (reference sequence). This CDR3 contains 16 residues. V dropped 8 bases and J dropped 0 bases, with 14 bases sitting between them. In the original processing: The assay estimated nucleated cells by amplifying reference gene primers. The table came from immunoSEQ multiplex PCR; TCRdb's copy has only in-frame clones and leaves some out. The DNA gave D and trimming, while V, J and clone size come from that table. The table includes about 120,000 clones, roughly 80% detected once. This clonotype was obtained from a human donor in a cohort sampled during active COVID-19. The sample consisted of peripheral blood. The chain has TRBV19 and TRBJ1-6; no firm D call. The CDR3 region is CASEDRTSSYNSPLHF. The CDR3 nucleotides read TGTGCCAGTGAGGACCGAACTAGCTCCTATAATTCACCCCTCCACTTT. The whole variable domain, filled in from reference TRBV19 and TRBJ1-6, reads DGGITQSPKYLFRKEGQNVTLSCEQNLNHDAMYWYRQDPGQGLRLIYYSQIVNDFQKGDIAEGYSVSREKKESFPLTVTSAQKNPTAFYLCASEDRTSSYNSPLHFGNGTRLTVT.